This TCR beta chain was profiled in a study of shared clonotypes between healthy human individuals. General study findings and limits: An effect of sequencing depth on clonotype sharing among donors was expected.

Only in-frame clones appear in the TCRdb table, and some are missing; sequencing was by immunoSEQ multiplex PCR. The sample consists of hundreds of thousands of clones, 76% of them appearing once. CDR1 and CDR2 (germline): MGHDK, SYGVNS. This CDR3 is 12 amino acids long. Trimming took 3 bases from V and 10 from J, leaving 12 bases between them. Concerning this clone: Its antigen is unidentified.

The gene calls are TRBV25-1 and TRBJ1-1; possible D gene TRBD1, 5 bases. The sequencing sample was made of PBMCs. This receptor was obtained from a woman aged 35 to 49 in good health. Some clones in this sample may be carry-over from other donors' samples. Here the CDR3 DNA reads TGTGCCAGCAGTGAGCGGGGCCGGGGAGCTTTCTTT. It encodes CASSERGRGAFF.